Listed here is a single TCR beta chain. These data come from a study of blood T cell repertoires in COVID-19. Study information: Sites across the United States, Italy and Spain contributed samples from acute and convalescent COVID-19. Nucleic acid was either cDNA or gDNA, and it came from T cells, B-cell-depleted T cells, or PBMCs.

One Seattle source followed patients from active infection through their disease course. CDR3 length: 12 amino acids. V shed 3 bases and J shed 13 bases, with 13 bases lying between them. Original analysis: The assay estimated nucleated cells by amplifying reference gene primers. Some clones are missing from TCRdb's copy, which holds only in-frame ones; the method was immunoSEQ multiplex PCR. V, J and clone size are those of that table, while D and trimming were read from the DNA. The sample lists hundreds of thousands of clones, roughly 90% occurring once. The sequencing input was peripheral blood. The receptor's source is a woman between 35 and 50 years old with COVID-19, enrolled during active disease. The chain links TRBV12-3 or TRBV12-4 to TRBJ1-5; D not certain. The CDR3, as DNA: TGTGCCAGCAGTTTCCCCCCAGGTCGACAGCATTTT. It encodes CASSFPPGRQHF.